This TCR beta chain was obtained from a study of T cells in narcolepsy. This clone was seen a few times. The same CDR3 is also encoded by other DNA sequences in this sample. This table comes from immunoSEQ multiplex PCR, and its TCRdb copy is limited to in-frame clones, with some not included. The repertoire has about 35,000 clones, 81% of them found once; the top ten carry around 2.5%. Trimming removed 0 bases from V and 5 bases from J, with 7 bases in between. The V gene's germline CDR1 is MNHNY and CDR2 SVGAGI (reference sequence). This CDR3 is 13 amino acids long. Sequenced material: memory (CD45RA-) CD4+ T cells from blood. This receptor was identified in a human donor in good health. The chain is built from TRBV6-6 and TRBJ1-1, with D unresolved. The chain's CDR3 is CASSYSGGTEAFF. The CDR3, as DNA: TGTGCCAGCAGTTACTCGGGAGGGACTGAAGCTTTCTTT.